These 21 T cell receptor beta chains came from one sample sequenced in a study of blood T cells in healthy people across ages (dated by TCRdb to the mid-2010s). Library method: 5' RACE. Sequencing was performed on an Illumina HiSeq 2500. A second roughly 7 to 11 cycle PCR used a sample-barcoded 5' primer and a J-beta primer mix. Clones were called with MiXCR by TCRdb after fastp trimmed the public reads at Q25, and only in-frame beta chains were retained. All rows with the same CDR3 protein become a single entry with the most common DNA and genes. In this sample the table shows roughly 1,700,000 distinct CDR3 sequences, roughly 28% of which occur a single time. The biggest ten clones account for 7.7% of the sample. Sequencing was done on a sample of blood. These receptor sequences come from a woman aged 30 to 39 in good health.

The chain carries TRBV5-5 and TRBJ2-3; 8 bases are a match to TRBD2. The CDR3 loop spans 14 amino acids. J lost 5 bases, V lost 4 bases, and 6 bases had no gene match. The germline V gene has CDR1 SGHKS and CDR2 YYEKEE (reference sequence). The CDR3 sequence is CASSQTSARDTQYF. The CDR3 DNA reads as TGTGCCAGCAGCCAGACTAGCGCCCGAGATACGCAGTATTTT. Looking up the rest from reference TRBV5-5 and TRBJ2-3 gives the full variable domain: DAGVTQSPTHLIKTRGQQVTLRCSPISGHKSVSWYQQVLGQGPQFIFQYYEKEERGRGNFPDRFSARQFPNYSSELNVNALLLGDSALYLCASSQTSARDTQYFGPGTRLTVL.

This clonotype was observed a handful of times. The chain carries TRBV5-1 and TRBJ1-6, with TRBD1 as a possible D gene (6 bases). Germline V lookup: CDR1 SGHRS, CDR2 YFSETQ. With 2 bases removed from V and 13 bases from J, the gap between germline ends came to 10 bases. This CDR3 region has 12 residues. This chain's CDR3 is CASSLAGDPLHF. DNA for the CDR3: TGCGCCAGCAGCTTAGCAGGGGATCCCCTCCACTTT.

This clonotype was observed a few times. This chain uses TRBV20-1 with TRBJ1-1; the D is unclear. CDR3 length equals 14 residues. The germline V gene encodes CDR1 DFQATT and CDR2 SNEGSKA (reference sequence). V was clipped by 0 bases and J by 0 bases, with 8 bases between them. CDR3 sequence (DNA): TGCAGTGCTAGAGATCGAAAGGTGAACACTGAAGCTTTCTTT. This gives the protein CSARDRKVNTEAFF.

With regard to this clonotype: This sequence may be a read error, since a much larger clone differs from it by one base. The CDR3 protein is CSGAGTDIYEQYF. The CDR3 DNA reads as TGCAGCGGTGCAGGGACAGATATCTACGAGCAGTACTTC. The chain couples TRBV29-1 to TRBJ2-7; 7 nucleotides line up with TRBD1. The junction had 9 bases not matched to a gene; V was cut back by 7 bases and J by 3 bases. The length of the CDR3 is 13 residues. CDR1 and CDR2 (germline): SQVTM, ANQGSEA.

The chain employs TRBV10-3 and TRBJ1-1; possible D gene TRBD1, 5 bases. The germline gives CDR1 ENHRY, CDR2 SYGVKD. Trimming pared 4 bases from V and 11 bases from J, leaving 17 bases between. The CDR3 has 13 residues. CDR3 in amino acids: CAISGDSSGGAFF. The DNA of the CDR3 is TGTGCCATCAGTGGCGACAGTTCCGGCGGGGCTTTCTTT.

At least ten counts were recorded for this clonotype. The V call is TRBV29-1, the J call TRBJ2-1, with a possible D match to TRBD2 (5 bases). The CDR3 has 13 amino acids. V dropped 7 bases and J dropped 6 bases, with 16 bases sitting between them. CDR1 and CDR2 from the germline V gene are SQVTM and ANQGSEA. The CDR3 loop reads CSAREFVGNEQFF. In DNA, the CDR3 is TGCAGCGCCCGGGAATTCGTTGGCAATGAGCAGTTCTTC.

This clonotype was observed once. One junction end does not reproduce the germline sequence, and a read error may be involved. The chain uses TRBV18 and TRBJ2-3, with 11 positions matching TRBD1. Per the germline V gene, CDR1 is KGHSH and CDR2 is LQKENI. This CDR3 has 16 amino acids. The CDR3 loop reads CASSPARTGGTNTQYF. Here the CDR3 DNA reads TGTGCCAGCTCACCAGCGAGGACAGGGGGCACAAATACGCAGTATTTT.

The chain is built from TRBV20-1 and TRBJ2-1; D perhaps matches TRBD2 (5 bases). The V end was cut by 0 bases, the J end by 1 base, with 10 bases between. This CDR3 spans 15 amino acids. The germline gives CDR1 DFQATT, CDR2 SNEGSKA (reference sequence). In DNA form, the CDR3 reads TGCAGTGCTAGAGAGGAGGCCAGGTCCTACAATGAGCAGTTCTTC. It codes for CSAREEARSYNEQFF.

The rearrangement links TRBV12-3 or TRBV12-4 to TRBJ1-2; 9 bases line up with TRBD1. V shed 5 bases, J shed 4 bases, and the junction held 8 bases outside the gene matches. This CDR3 comprises 15 residues. The CDR3 loop is CASSVEQGATYGYTF. CDR3 DNA: TGTGCCAGCAGTGTTGAACAGGGGGCGACCTATGGCTACACCTTC.

The chain employs TRBV28 and TRBJ1-6; the D is unclear. Germline V gene data show CDR1 as MDHEN and CDR2 as SYDVKM. The V end was cut by 4 bases, the J end by 7 bases, with 8 bases between. The CDR3 is 13 residues long. CDR3 coding DNA: TGTGCCAGCAGTTCCGGGCCGAATTCACCCCTCCACTTT. It codes for CASSSGPNSPLHF. The entire variable domain, with the rest obtained from reference TRBV28 and TRBJ1-6, is as follows: DVKVTQSSRYLVKRTGEKVFLECVQDMDHENMFWYRQDPGLGLRLIYFSYDVKMKEKGDIPEGYSVSREKKERFSLILESASTNQTSMYLCASSSGPNSPLHFGNGTRLTVT.

This chain joins TRBV12-3 or TRBV12-4 and TRBJ1-6; 10 nucleotides match TRBD1. This CDR3 is built from 16 residues. The V gene end was trimmed by 5 bases and the J gene end by 10 bases; junction bases not matched to a gene: 11. Here the CDR3 reads CASSIHSGTGDSPLHF. The CDR3 nucleotides are TGTGCCAGCAGTATTCATTCCGGGACAGGGGACTCACCCCTCCACTTT.

Comment on this clonotype: A much larger clonotype is one base distant, so this may be a read error. The chain recombines TRBV7-9 with TRBJ2-5; D remains unclear. CDR3 length equals 11 residues. CDR1 SEHNR and CDR2 FQNEAQ come from the germline V gene (reference sequence). V lost 7 bases and J 6 bases, leaving 9 bases between the germline ends. This CDR3 reads CASNLSKTQYF. In DNA form, the CDR3 reads TGTGCCAGCAACTTGTCGAAGACCCAGTACTTC.

CDR3 amino acids: CASSRGLAGGLQETQYF. DNA for the CDR3: TGTGCCAGCAGCAGAGGACTAGCGGGGGGACTTCAAGAGACCCAGTACTTC. This chain links TRBV5-6 with TRBJ2-5, with 14 bases fitting TRBD2. Germline V gives CDR1 SGHDT, CDR2 YYEEEE. This CDR3 spans 17 amino acids. Trimming took 4 bases from V and 2 from J; bases not matched to a gene: 7.

This clonotype was counted at least ten times. V and J are TRBV20-1 and TRBJ2-1, with D hard to call. V was clipped by 0 bases and J by 2 bases, with 8 bases between them. The germline V gene encodes CDR1 DFQATT and CDR2 SNEGSKA (reference sequence). CDR3 length: 14 amino acids. In DNA form, the CDR3 reads TGCAGTGCTAGAGAGAAACTTACCTACAATGAGCAGTTCTTC. Protein sequence: CSAREKLTYNEQFF.

This chain connects TRBV10-2 to TRBJ2-3, with TRBD2 matching over 11 bases. The V and J ends lost 4 bases and 0 bases, in that order; junction bases with no gene match: 12. The CDR3 consists of 19 residues. Germline CDR1 reads WSHSY; CDR2 reads SAAADI. The CDR3 DNA sequence: TGCGCCAGCAGTGGGCAGGGGACTAGCGGTTCTACTAGCACAGATACGCAGTATTTT. It translates to CASSGQGTSGSTSTDTQYF.

The genes are TRBV5-1 and TRBJ2-1, with D possibly TRBD1 on 6 matching bases. Germline V gene sequence: CDR1 SGHRS, CDR2 YFSETQ. V was clipped by 3 bases and J by 0 bases, with 13 bases between them. This CDR3 region has 16 residues. CDR3 region: CASSSRQASSYNEQFF. CDR3 bases: TGCGCCAGCAGCTCTAGACAGGCGAGCTCCTACAATGAGCAGTTCTTC.

The chain's CDR3 is CSADSGNSYSEQYF. As DNA, the CDR3 is TGCAGCGCCGACAGCGGCAACTCCTACAGTGAGCAGTACTTC. The chain uses TRBV29-1 and TRBJ2-4; D is possibly TRBD1 or TRBD2 (5 bases each). Per germline, CDR1 SQVTM and CDR2 ANQGSEA. Trimming cost V 7 bases and J 13 bases, with 26 bases left between them. This CDR3 contains 14 residues. The entire variable domain, with the rest obtained from reference TRBV29-1 and TRBJ2-4, is as follows: SAVISQKPSRDICQRGTSLTIQCQVDSQVTMMFWYRQQPGQSLTLIATANQGSEATYESGFVIDKFPISRPNLTFSTLTVSNMSPEDSSIYLCSADSGNSYSEQYFGAGTRLSVL.

This sequence joins TRBV29-1 and TRBJ1-1, with TRBD1 as a possible D gene (5 bases). This CDR3 region has 12 residues. Germline assignment: CDR1 SQVTM and CDR2 ANQGSEA. With 7 bases removed from V and 4 bases from J, the gap between germline ends came to 13 bases. The CDR3, as DNA: TGCAGCGGCCAGGGAACGGGCACTGAAGCTTTCTTT. Encoded protein: CSGQGTGTEAFF.

About this clonotype itself: The missing conserved phenylalanine or tryptophan at the end of this CDR3 makes a read error likely. The chain couples TRBV5-1 to TRBJ1-2; D is perhaps TRBD1 (6 bases). Trimming removed 4 bases from V and 4 bases from J, with 14 bases in between. CDR3 length: 14 residues. Germline values: CDR1 SGHRS, CDR2 YFSETQ. CDR3 DNA: TGCGCCAGCAGCCCCAGGGGAGCTCTCTATGGCTACACCTGC. This gives the protein CASSPRGALYGYTC.

The chain carries TRBV11-2 and TRBJ2-2; 7 nucleotides align to TRBD1. This CDR3 region has 13 residues. Trimming at V came to 6 bases and at J to 4 bases, leaving 2 bases not matched to a gene. The germline CDR1 and CDR2 sequences are SGHAT and FQNNGV. The CDR3 DNA follows: TGTGCCAGCAGGCACAGGGGCACCGGGGAGCTGTTTTTT. Its protein is CASRHRGTGELFF. The full variable domain, with the rest looked up from reference TRBV11-2 and TRBJ2-2, is EAGVAQSPRYKIIEKRQSVAFWCNPISGHATLYWYQQILGQGPKLLIQFQNNGVVDDSQLPKDRFSAERLKGVDSTLKIQPAKLEDSAVYLCASRHRGTGELFFGEGSRLTVL.

The chain has TRBV27 and TRBJ2-6; 7 bases map to TRBD1. The CDR3 runs 15 residues. CDR1 and CDR2 (germline): MNHEY, SMNVEV (reference sequence). J gave up 2 bases and V 7 bases, and 5 bases lay outside the gene matches. For the CDR3, the DNA is TGTGCCAGCAAGGGGGCAGGGGCTGGGGCCAACGTCCTGACTTTC. It codes for CASKGAGAGANVLTF.